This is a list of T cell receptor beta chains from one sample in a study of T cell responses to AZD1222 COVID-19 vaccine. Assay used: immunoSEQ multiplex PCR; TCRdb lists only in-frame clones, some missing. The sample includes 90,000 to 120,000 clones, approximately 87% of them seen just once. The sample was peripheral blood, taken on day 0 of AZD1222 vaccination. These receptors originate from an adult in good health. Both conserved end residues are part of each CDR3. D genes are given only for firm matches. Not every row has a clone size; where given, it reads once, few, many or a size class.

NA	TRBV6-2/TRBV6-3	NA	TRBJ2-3	CASSVTSYRTDTQYF	TGTGCCAGCAGCGTGACTAGTTATCGCACAGATACGCAGTATTTT
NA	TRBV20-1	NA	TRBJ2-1	CSASLASTYNEQFF	TGCAGTGCTAGTTTGGCCTCCACCTACAATGAGCAGTTCTTC
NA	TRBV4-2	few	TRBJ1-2	CASSIPGRDYGYTF	TGTGCCAGCAGCATTCCGGGACGAGACTATGGCTACACCTTC
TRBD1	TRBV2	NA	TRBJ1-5	CASSRLGTARNQPQHF	TGTGCCAGCAGTCGTCTCGGGACAGCCCGCAATCAGCCCCAGCATTTT
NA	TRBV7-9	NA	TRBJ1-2	CASSLGVPKGFLNYGYTF	TGTGCCAGCAGCTTAGGGGTCCCCAAAGGCTTTTTAAATTATGGCTACACCTTC
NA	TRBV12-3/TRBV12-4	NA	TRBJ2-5	CASSRTAVGTQYF	TGTGCCAGCAGTCGGACCGCCGTGGGGACCCAGTACTTC
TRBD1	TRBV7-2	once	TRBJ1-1	CASSLVGQGVGEAFF	TGTGCCAGCAGCTTAGTGGGACAGGGAGTAGGAGAAGCTTTCTTT
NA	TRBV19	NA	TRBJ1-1	CASSGTIRAFF	TGTGCCAGTAGTGGAACAATTCGAGCTTTCTTT
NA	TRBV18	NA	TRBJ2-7	CASSPGGGLAEQYF	TGTGCCAGCTCACCAGGGGGGGGGCTTGCCGAGCAGTACTTC
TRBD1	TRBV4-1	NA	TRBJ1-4	CASSPQGATNEKLFF	TGCGCCAGCAGCCCTCAGGGGGCTACTAATGAAAAACTGTTTTTT
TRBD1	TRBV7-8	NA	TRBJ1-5	CASSLATGGGQPQHF	TGTGCCAGCAGCTTAGCAACAGGGGGGGGTCAGCCCCAGCATTTT
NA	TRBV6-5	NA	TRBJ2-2	CASRRNRAAGELFF	TGTGCCAGCAGACGGAACAGGGCGGCCGGGGAGCTGTTTTTT
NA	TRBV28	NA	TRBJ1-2	CASSFRVRGYTF	TGTGCCAGCAGTTTTCGGGTTCGTGGCTACACCTTC
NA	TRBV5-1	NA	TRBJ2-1	CASSLVGGPDNEQFF	TGCGCCAGCAGCTTGGTGGGGGGGCCTGACAATGAGCAGTTCTTC
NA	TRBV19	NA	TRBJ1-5	CASSRGGWGNQPQHF	TGTGCCAGTAGTAGGGGGGGCTGGGGCAATCAGCCCCAGCATTTT
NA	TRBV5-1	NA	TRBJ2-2	CASSSWSSRIGELFF	TGCGCCAGCAGCTCGTGGTCGTCTCGTATCGGGGAGCTGTTTTTT